This TCR beta chain emerged from a study of cytomegalovirus exposure and HLA in healthy donors. General study points: The authors later found TCR association rates varying by HLA locus, with DRB1 most and HLA-C fewest.

There are 15 residues in the CDR3. V gave up 0 bases and J gave up 6 bases, with 17 bases separating them. CDR1 is GTSNPN and CDR2 is SVGIG in the germline V gene (reference sequence). In the PCR, 60 Vbeta and 13 Jbeta primers were used. The assay was immunoSEQ multiplex PCR, and TCRdb's table has in-frame clones only and misses some. The sample has around 110,000 clones, over 75% seen once. About this clone itself: The antigen remains undetermined.

The rearrangement joins TRBV30 to TRBJ1-1, with D perhaps matching TRBD1 (6 bases). Sequencing was performed on PBMCs. This clonotype originated in a man aged 55 to 69 in good health and CMV-seronegative. CDR3 DNA: TGTGCCTGGAGTGTACCGAGCAGGGGCCAGCCTGAAGCTTTCTTT. Translation: CAWSVPSRGQPEAFF.